Listed below are T cell receptor beta chains from one sample, sequenced in a study of T cell repertoires in cytomegalovirus infection. TCRdb re-derived calls from the reads in MiXCR, one entry per CDR3 protein. Found here are approximately 630,000 distinct CDR3 sequences, 20% to 25% of them singletons; the top ten hold under 8.5%. Sequences were obtained from CD8+ T cells from PBMCs. Receptors originate from a human donor in good health (CMV status not recorded). Some clones in this sample may be carry-over from other donors' samples. The CDR3 runs from the conserved cysteine through the conserved F or W. D genes are given only for firm matches. Clone size is not always given. Where it is, it says once, few, many or a class for expanded clones.

TRBV6-5	TRBJ1-2	15	few	TRBD1	TGTGCCAGCAGTTACTCACCAGGGGGAGACTATGGCTACACCTTC	CASSYSPGGDYGYTF
TRBV7-2	TRBJ1-2	14	many	TRBD1	TGTGCCAGCAGCACCGGACAGGCGGACTATGGCTACACCTTC	CASSTGQADYGYTF
TRBV6-5	TRBJ2-2	15	.	.	TGTGCCAGCAGTTACGTGTACGGGGACACCGGGGAGCTGTTTTTT	CASSYVYGDTGELFF
TRBV2	TRBJ2-3	15	few	.	TGTGCCAGCAGTGACAAGACCTGGGGGACAGATACGCAGTATTTT	CASSDKTWGTDTQYF
TRBV29-1	TRBJ1-2	11	few	.	TGCAGCGTTGAAGAGCGGCTTGGCTACACCTTC	CSVEERLGYTF
TRBV7-9	TRBJ2-5	17	.	TRBD2	TGTGCCAGCAGCCCGAGTGTTGGACTAGCGGATTCTTGGACCCAGTACTTC	CASSPSVGLADSWTQYF
TRBV18	TRBJ2-7	16	.	.	TGTGCCAGCTCACCACCTGACAGAGTCGTTACCTACGAGCAGTACTTC	CASSPPDRVVTYEQYF
TRBV6-6	TRBJ2-2	15	many	TRBD1	TGTGCCAGCATTACCGGGACAGGGGGCACCGGGGAGCTGTTTTTT	CASITGTGGTGELFF
TRBV29-1	TRBJ1-4	12	few	.	TGCAGCGTTGGGCGTTTTAATGAAAAACTGTTTTTT	CSVGRFNEKLFF
TRBV7-6	TRBJ1-1	14	many	.	TGTGCCAGCAGCTTAGACGGGTTAAACACTGAAGCTTTCTTT	CASSLDGLNTEAFF
TRBV7-9	TRBJ2-1	14	.	.	TGTGCCAGCAGCTATGCGAGGGAGGTAGATGAGCAGTTCTTC	CASSYAREVDEQFF
TRBV20-1	TRBJ1-6	15	.	TRBD1	TGCAGTGCTAGAGAAGGGGGCGTCCGTCGGTCACCCCTCCACTTT	CSAREGGVRRSPLHF
TRBV4-2	TRBJ1-3	22	many	.	TGTGCCAGCAGCCGAGACCCCGCGACAGGTAACCACCGAGCCGTCTCTGGAAACACCATATATTTT	CASSRDPATGNHRAVSGNTIYF
TRBV20-1	TRBJ1-1	13	few	.	TGCAGTGCTAGGCCCCCGGTGGACACTGAAGCTTTCTTT	CSARPPVDTEAFF
TRBV28	TRBJ2-1	16	many	TRBD2	TGTGCCAGCAGATCGGGACTAGCGGGGGCCTACAATGAGCAGTTCTTC	CASRSGLAGAYNEQFF
TRBV20-1	TRBJ1-2	12	.	.	TGCAGTGCTAGAGTTCCTACACTGGGCTACACCTTC	CSARVPTLGYTF